Given below is one T cell receptor beta chain in context. What it binds is not known. These data belong to a study of T cell responses to AZD1222 COVID-19 vaccine. Generated by immunoSEQ multiplex PCR, the TCRdb table keeps only in-frame clones and is missing some. The sample contains about 140,000 clones, under 95% of which appear only once. General observations from the study: Researchers took repertoire samples only after the peak T cell response had come. Females made up more of the donors, who were largely white British, and clonal diversity may have come out too low. Only a handful of AZD1222 recipients, five to seven in all, had baseline seropositivity. Spike-specific TCR breadth and depth both grew after two AZD1222 doses.

CDR1 and CDR2 (germline): MGHDK, SYGVNS. The V and J ends lost 4 bases and 2 bases respectively, with 9 bases between them. The CDR3 runs to 13 residues. V gene TRBV25-1 combines with J gene TRBJ2-7, with D unresolved. This sequence originates from an adult who received the MenACWY meningococcal vaccine as a control. Here the sequenced sample was peripheral blood, taken 28 days after the second dose of the MenACWY control vaccine. DNA for the CDR3: TGTGCCAGCAGTGGCTTACTGGCCTACGAGCAGTACTTC. Protein product: CASSGLLAYEQYF.